This T cell receptor (beta chain) was sequenced during a study of blood T cells in healthy people across ages. Together with a sample-barcoded 5' primer, a J-beta primer mix was included in a second PCR lasting roughly 6 to 12 cycles. Every sample produced at least 2.5 million CDR3-containing paired-end reads. TCRdb independently ran MiXCR on the 5' RACE reads; one entry per CDR3 protein. The sample has some 1,800,000 distinct CDR3 sequences; about two fifths are singletons. V lost 5 bases, J lost 7 bases, and 17 bases lay in between. Looked up from germline, CDR1 is SGHTA and CDR2 is FQGNSA. The CDR3 loop spans 14 amino acids.

The V call is TRBV7-2, the J call TRBJ1-2; perhaps TRBD1 as D (5 bases). The sequence came from a human donor in good health. Sequenced sample: blood. Here the CDR3 DNA reads TGTGCCAGCAGCCCCGCCGGACTGGACACTGGCTACACCTTC. It yields the protein CASSPAGLDTGYTF.